The 20 T cell receptor beta chains listed next were all sequenced from one sample in a study of CD4 T cell repertoires in COVID-19. Assay: immunoSEQ multiplex PCR; the TCRdb copy retains only in-frame clones and omits some. The sample includes approximately 79,000 clones, under 90% seen only once; the top ten take around 0.6%. Here the sequenced sample was CD4+ T cells from peripheral blood, taken after recovery from COVID-19. The receptors shown here come from a human donor who had COVID-19.

CDR3 sequence: CASSVGYPGANVLTF. The CDR3 nucleotides read TGTGCCAGCAGCGTAGGATATCCTGGGGCCAACGTCCTGACTTTC. The chain combines TRBV9 with TRBJ2-6, with no clear D. This CDR3 has 15 residues. CDR1 is SGDLS, CDR2 YYNGEE, per germline. The V end was cut by 0 bases, the J end by 2 bases, with 6 bases between.

The V and J genes are TRBV3-1 (or the pseudogene TRBV3-2) and TRBJ2-5; D call uncertain. The CDR3 is 15 residues long. Germline lookup yields CDR1 LGHDT and CDR2 YNNKEL (reference sequence). Deletions cut 0 bases from V and 6 bases from J, with 14 bases between. CDR3 coding DNA: TGTGCCAGCAGCCAAGATTTCACTACTCAGAAGACCCAGTACTTC. Protein: CASSQDFTTQKTQYF.

The chain couples TRBV19 to TRBJ1-2; tentatively, D is TRBD1 (6 bases). The CDR3 is 15 residues long. Trimming took 4 bases from V and 4 from J, leaving 16 bases between them. CDR1 is LNHDA and CDR2 is SQIVND in the germline V gene (reference sequence). The DNA for the CDR3 is TGTGCCAGTAGTACCAGACAGGCCAGGAGCTATGGCTACACCTTC. Translated, it gives CASSTRQARSYGYTF.

The chain carries TRBV30 and TRBJ2-2, with D hard to call. The germline V and J ends were trimmed by 0 bases and 4 bases, with 9 bases remaining between them. Per the germline V gene, CDR1 is GTSNPN and CDR2 is SVGIG (reference sequence). CDR3 size: 14 residues. The CDR3 region is CAWSVGFATGELFF. The CDR3 DNA sequence: TGTGCCTGGAGTGTAGGCTTTGCCACCGGGGAGCTGTTTTTT. Full variable domain (rest looked up from reference TRBV30 and TRBJ2-2): SQTIHQWPATLVQPVGSPLSLECTVEGTSNPNLYWYRQAAGRGLQLLFYSVGIGQISSEVPQNLSASRPQDRQFILSSKKLLLSDSGFYLCAWSVGFATGELFFGEGSRLTVL.

This chain joins TRBV5-1 and TRBJ2-7, with TRBD2 matching 9 bases. The CDR3 is made up of 16 amino acids. After removal of 3 bases from V and 0 bases from J, the junction contained 7 bases not matched to a gene. The germline CDR1 and CDR2 sequences are SGHRS and YFSETQ. CDR3 amino acids: CASSWRSSGASYEQYF. The CDR3 DNA reads TGCGCCAGCAGCTGGCGGTCTAGCGGGGCCTCCTACGAGCAGTACTTC.

This clone showed up just a few times. This chain joins TRBV2 and TRBJ1-2; D possibly corresponds to TRBD1 (6 bases). The germline CDR1 and CDR2 sequences are SNHLY and FYNNEI. Trimming left V 4 bases short and J 2 bases short, with 14 bases between. The CDR3 runs to 15 residues. The CDR3 nucleotides are TGTGCCAGCAGTGTAGGGGCCAGGGGAAACTATGGCTACACCTTC. Translating it yields CASSVGARGNYGYTF.

This clone was seen just once. The J gene is TRBJ1-3, the V gene TRBV5-1, with 9 bases matching TRBD1. The J segment lost 0 bases and the V segment lost 4 bases, leaving 11 bases of the junction unmatched. The CDR3 loop spans 18 amino acids. Germline values: CDR1 SGHRS, CDR2 YFSETQ. The CDR3: CASSPGQGILISGNTIYF. In DNA form, the CDR3 reads TGCGCCAGCAGCCCGGGACAGGGTATTCTCATCTCTGGAAACACCATATATTTT. The variable domain in full, completed from reference TRBV5-1 and TRBJ1-3, reads KAGVTQTPRYLIKTRGQQVTLSCSPISGHRSVSWYQQTPGQGLQFLFEYFSETQRNKGNFPGRFSGRQFSNSRSEMNVSTLELGDSALYLCASSPGQGILISGNTIYFGEGSWLTVV.

The chain couples TRBV5-5 to TRBJ2-6, with D perhaps assigned TRBD1 or TRBD2 (5 bases each). V was shortened by 5 bases and J by 0 bases, with 12 bases between the two germline ends. The CDR3 contains 16 residues. From germline, CDR1 is SGHKS and CDR2 YYEKEE (reference sequence). In DNA, the CDR3 is TGTGCCAGCAGTTTGACGGGGACCTCTGGGGCCAACGTCCTGACTTTC. It specifies CASSLTGTSGANVLTF.

The V call is TRBV11-3, the J call TRBJ2-3; tentatively, D is TRBD1 or TRBD2 (5 bases each). The CDR3 sequence is 14 residues long. The germline gives CDR1 SGHNT, CDR2 YENEEA. The V end lost 1 base, the J end lost 2 bases, and 7 bases lay between the germline ends. The CDR3 bases are TGTGCCAGCAGCTTAGCCGGGGCCACAGATACGCAGTATTTT. Protein product: CASSLAGATDTQYF.

V usage is TRBV2 and J usage is TRBJ2-7; D tentatively fits TRBD1 or TRBD2 (7 bases each). Germline values: CDR1 SNHLY, CDR2 FYNNEI. The germline V and J ends were trimmed by 6 bases and 4 bases, with 19 bases remaining between them. The CDR3 is 15 residues long. The CDR3, as DNA: TGTGCCAGCAGCGTAGGGGGGGGACAGTTTTACGAGCAGTACTTC. It is translated as CASSVGGGQFYEQYF.

V is TRBV19 and J is TRBJ2-1; 14 nucleotides match TRBD2. Per germline, CDR1 LNHDA and CDR2 SQIVND (reference sequence). This CDR3 comprises 16 residues. Trimming removed 6 bases from V and 7 bases from J; junction bases left unmatched: 8. CDR3 bases: TGTGCCAGTAGCCCGGGACTAGCGGGAGTAGGTAATGAGCAGTTCTTC. This codes for CASSPGLAGVGNEQFF.

The chain combines TRBV11-2 with TRBJ1-2; no clear D gene. The germline V gene encodes CDR1 SGHAT and CDR2 FQNNGV. CDR3 length equals 13 residues. Trimming pared 5 bases from V and 4 bases from J, leaving 11 bases between. CDR3 amino acids: CASSPVRGYGYTF. CDR3 nucleotides: TGTGCCAGCAGCCCTGTAAGAGGCTATGGCTACACCTTC.

The rearrangement joins TRBV5-1 to TRBJ2-2; maybe TRBD1 (6 bases). The CDR3 spans 18 residues. Germline V gene lookup returns CDR1 SGHRS and CDR2 YFSETQ. V shed 0 bases and J shed 0 bases, with 15 bases lying between them. Here the CDR3 reads CASSLDNRAKANTGELFF. The CDR3 nucleotides are TGCGCCAGCAGCTTGGATAACAGGGCCAAAGCGAACACCGGGGAGCTGTTTTTT.

This clone has more than one count but fewer than ten. CDR3: CASSLVYPPDYGYTF. The CDR3, as DNA: TGTGCCAGCAGCTTAGTCTACCCTCCGGACTATGGCTACACCTTC. The chain links TRBV7-9 to TRBJ1-2; D is unresolved. V dropped 1 base and J dropped 3 bases, with 12 bases sitting between them. Per germline, CDR1 SEHNR and CDR2 FQNEAQ (reference sequence). This CDR3 region has 15 residues.

The V and J genes are TRBV11-2 and TRBJ2-2, with 9 bases fitting TRBD1. The germline CDR1 and CDR2 sequences are SGHAT and FQNNGV. J gave up 4 bases and V 7 bases, and 4 bases lay outside the gene matches. The CDR3 runs to 14 residues. The CDR3 DNA reads as TGTGCCAGCACCTTGACAGGGGGCACCGGGGAGCTGTTTTTT. This encodes CASTLTGGTGELFF.

The chain recombines TRBV6-5 with TRBJ1-4; D not certain. The CDR3 has 13 residues. Germline-derived CDR1 and CDR2 are MNHEY and SVGAGI. V lost 7 bases, J lost 1 base, and 7 bases lay in between. The CDR3 is CASKPGTNEKLFF. For the CDR3, the DNA is TGTGCCAGCAAGCCTGGAACTAATGAAAAACTGTTTTTT.

This rearrangement joins TRBV7-9 to TRBJ1-1, with unresolved D. This CDR3 is built from 13 residues. The germline gives CDR1 SEHNR, CDR2 FQNEAQ (reference sequence). V was pared by 7 bases and J by 0 bases, with 9 bases between. Written as DNA, the CDR3 is TGTGCCAGCAACAGACTAATGAACACTGAAGCTTTCTTT. Encoded protein: CASNRLMNTEAFF.

The chain combines TRBV3-1 (or the pseudogene TRBV3-2) with TRBJ2-7; TRBD2 matches at 8 bases. J was trimmed by 4 bases and V by 1 base; bases with no gene match: 6. Germline CDR1 LGHDT, CDR2 YNNKEL (reference sequence). This CDR3 contains 15 residues. CDR3 DNA: TGTGCCAGCAGCCAAGGGGCGGGAGGCTTTTACGAGCAGTACTTC. It yields the protein CASSQGAGGFYEQYF.

The J gene is TRBJ2-7, the V gene TRBV2; TRBD1 is a possible D gene (5 bases). In germline, CDR1 is SNHLY, CDR2 FYNNEI. The CDR3 sequence is 13 residues long. Trimming stripped 6 bases from V and 3 bases from J, with 12 bases between. CDR3 DNA: TGTGCCAGCAGATACGGACATCTCTACGAGCAGTACTTC. Translation: CASRYGHLYEQYF.

The gene calls are TRBV20-1 and TRBJ1-1; no reliable D call. The V gene's germline CDR1 is DFQATT and CDR2 SNEGSKA (reference sequence). V was shortened by 7 bases and J by 1 base, with 10 bases between the two germline ends. The length of the CDR3 is 12 residues. The CDR3 region has the DNA TGCAGTGTTAATGACGGGAACACTGAAGCTTTCTTT. Translation gives CSVNDGNTEAFF.